This T cell receptor (beta chain) was captured by sequencing in a study of circulating CD8 cells and anti-PD-1 response in melanoma. The QIAseq Immune Repertoire TCR panel built the libraries from roughly 15 ng of total RNA. One entry per CDR3 protein results from TCRdb running MiXCR on the reads. The profile shows some 210 distinct CDR3 sequences, around 5% of them singletons. This clonotype is categorized as large. Four subsets defined by PD-1 and/or TIGIT were sorted from live CD3+CD8+TCRalphabeta+ cells. Sample: CD8+ T cells from PBMCs, taken at baseline or after one month of anti-PD-1 therapy (not recorded which). The clonotype comes from a human donor with melanoma.

In nucleotides, the CDR3 is TGTGCCAGCAGCTTAGAGAGGTTTAGGGATACGCAGTATTTT. It translates to CASSLERFRDTQYF. V is TRBV7-2 and J is TRBJ2-3; D is unresolved. Trimming took off 1 base at V and 6 bases at J, with 11 bases between the two ends. The V gene's germline CDR1 is SGHTA and CDR2 FQGNSA. This CDR3 spans 14 amino acids.